This entry lists 24 T cell receptor beta chains sequenced from one sample in a study of cytomegalovirus exposure and HLA in healthy donors. Using immunoSEQ multiplex PCR, the repertoire was profiled, and TCRdb retains in-frame clones only, with some absent. The profile covers about 76,000 clones, with roughly 92% appearing a single time and 1.5% to 2% taken by the ten largest. Sequences were obtained from PBMCs. The receptors derive from a young woman in good health and CMV-seropositive.

The V and J genes are TRBV19 and TRBJ2-7; a possible D gene is TRBD1 (6 bases). This CDR3 contains 14 residues. The V and J ends lost 1 base and 5 bases respectively, with 12 bases between them. Germline V gives CDR1 LNHDA, CDR2 SQIVND (reference sequence). The CDR3 DNA is TGTGCCAGTAGTATAGTGAACAGGGCCCACGAGCAGTACTTC. Protein product: CASSIVNRAHEQYF. The whole variable domain, filled in from reference TRBV19 and TRBJ2-7, reads DGGITQSPKYLFRKEGQNVTLSCEQNLNHDAMYWYRQDPGQGLRLIYYSQIVNDFQKGDIAEGYSVSREKKESFPLTVTSAQKNPTAFYLCASSIVNRAHEQYFGPGTRLTVT.

CDR3 sequence: CASSLGDRQYEQYF. CDR3 sequence (DNA): TGCGCCAGCAGCTTGGGGGATCGACAGTACGAGCAGTACTTC. The chain is built from TRBV5-1 and TRBJ2-7; TRBD1 is a possible D gene (5 bases). Germline assignment: CDR1 SGHRS and CDR2 YFSETQ. V lost 0 bases, J lost 4 bases, and 11 bases lay in between. There are 14 residues in the CDR3. Full variable domain (outside the CDR3, taken from reference TRBV5-1 and TRBJ2-7): KAGVTQTPRYLIKTRGQQVTLSCSPISGHRSVSWYQQTPGQGLQFLFEYFSETQRNKGNFPGRFSGRQFSNSRSEMNVSTLELGDSALYLCASSLGDRQYEQYFGPGTRLTVT.

CDR3 amino acids: CASSHLGGRDTGELFF. The CDR3 DNA is TGTGCCAGCAGCCACTTAGGGGGCCGAGACACCGGGGAGCTGTTTTTT. V gene TRBV5-8 combines with J gene TRBJ2-2; 7 nucleotides agree with TRBD1. The ends lost 4 bases at V and 3 bases at J; junction bases unmatched: 9. Looked up from germline, CDR1 is SGHTS and CDR2 is YDEGEE. The CDR3 contains 16 residues.

CDR3 region: CASSSLSGYTF. DNA of the CDR3: TGTGCCAGCAGTTCCCTGAGTGGCTACACCTTC. The chain joins TRBV6-5 to TRBJ1-2, with D hard to call. V lost 4 bases and J lost 7, with 7 bases in between. Germline V gene lookup returns CDR1 MNHEY and CDR2 SVGAGI. There are 11 residues in the CDR3.

V and J are TRBV6-5 and TRBJ1-5; D is unresolved. The CDR3 is 14 residues long. Germline values: CDR1 MNHEY, CDR2 SVGAGI. V shed 5 bases and J shed 0 bases, with 8 bases lying between them. DNA of the CDR3: TGTGCCAGCAGTCGAGATTATAGCAATCAGCCCCAGCATTTT. As protein: CASSRDYSNQPQHF.

This clone was counted once. The chain joins TRBV14 to TRBJ1-2, with a tentative D call TRBD1 (6 bases). The germline V gene has CDR1 SGHDN and CDR2 FVKESK. The CDR3 is 16 residues long. Trimming pared 3 bases from V and 7 bases from J, leaving 21 bases between. Here the CDR3 reads CASSHLGGALVGGYTF. The DNA for the CDR3 is TGTGCCAGCAGCCACCTGGGGGGGGCTCTCGTTGGTGGCTACACCTTC.

This clone was seen a single time. The chain joins TRBV10-3 to TRBJ2-1, with 9 bases lining up with TRBD1. Germline CDR1 is ENHRY and CDR2 is SYGVKD. The CDR3 totals 13 residues. Trimming cost V 6 bases and J 8 bases; bases outside gene matches: 5. In nucleotides, the CDR3 is TGTGCCATCAGGGGACAGGGTCTAGATGAGCAGTTCTTC. Translating it yields CAIRGQGLDEQFF.

The rearrangement uses TRBV30 and TRBJ2-7; the match to TRBD1 covers 10 bases. V lost 0 bases and J lost 5; bases outside the gene matches: 7. This CDR3 has 15 amino acids. The V gene's germline CDR1 is GTSNPN and CDR2 SVGIG (reference sequence). In DNA form, the CDR3 reads TGTGCCTGGAGTGTACCTGGGACAGGGGTCGACGAGCAGTACTTC. Its translation is CAWSVPGTGVDEQYF.

The chain joins TRBV7-2 to TRBJ2-5, with unresolved D. V shed 5 bases and J shed 2 bases, with 15 bases lying between them. CDR1 and CDR2 from the germline V gene are SGHTA and FQGNSA. The CDR3 runs to 15 residues. The CDR3 sequence is CASSMTGSPQETQYF. CDR3 in DNA: TGTGCCAGCAGCATGACCGGGTCCCCGCAAGAGACCCAGTACTTC.

V gene TRBV6-1 combines with J gene TRBJ1-4, with a possible D match to TRBD1 (5 bases). The CDR3 length is 14 residues. The germline V gene encodes CDR1 MNHNS and CDR2 SASEGT. The V end was cut by 1 base, the J end by 8 bases, with 11 bases between. The CDR3, as DNA: TGTGCCAGCAGTGAAGGGGGCTACTTGGAAAAACTGTTTTTT. Translated, it gives CASSEGGYLEKLFF.

The chain recombines TRBV5-4 with TRBJ2-7; 7 bases are a match to TRBD1. After removal of 0 bases from V and 0 bases from J, the junction contained 3 bases not matched to a gene. The CDR3 contains 15 residues. Germline-derived CDR1 and CDR2 are SGHNT and YYREEE (reference sequence). The CDR3 nucleotides read TGTGCCAGCAGCTTGGGACAGGGCAGCTCCTACGAGCAGTACTTC. Amino acids: CASSLGQGSSYEQYF.

V and J are TRBV7-9 and TRBJ1-2; TRBD1 aligns across 7 bases. Germline CDR1 reads SEHNR; CDR2 reads FQNEAQ (reference sequence). The CDR3 contains 13 residues. J was trimmed by 6 bases and V by 6 bases; bases with no gene match: 7. The CDR3 region is CASSGQAGDGYTF. Here the CDR3 DNA reads TGTGCCAGCAGTGGACAGGCTGGGGATGGCTACACCTTC. Combining the CDR3 with reference TRBV7-9 and TRBJ1-2 gives the whole variable domain DTGVSQNPRHKITKRGQNVTFRCDPISEHNRLYWYRQTLGQGPEFLTYFQNEAQLEKSRLLSDRFSAERPKGSFSTLEIQRTEQGDSAMYLCASSGQAGDGYTFGSGTRLTVV.

The chain links TRBV5-1 to TRBJ1-1, with 8 bases matching TRBD1. The CDR3 covers 14 residues. CDR1 and CDR2 from the germline V gene are SGHRS and YFSETQ. Trimming at V came to 0 bases and at J to 4 bases, leaving 2 bases not matched to a gene. The CDR3 loop reads CASSLGTGSTEAFF. CDR3 nucleotide sequence: TGCGCCAGCAGCTTGGGGACAGGGTCCACTGAAGCTTTCTTT.

The genes are TRBV29-1 and TRBJ2-7; D might be TRBD2 (5 bases). V lost 3 bases, J lost 5 bases, and 14 bases lay in between. CDR1 is SQVTM and CDR2 is ANQGSEA in the germline V gene. This CDR3 comprises 13 residues. CDR3 in DNA: TGCAGCGTTGAGGCGGACGGAGGAAACGAGCAGTACTTC. Translation gives CSVEADGGNEQYF.

The rearrangement joins TRBV2 to TRBJ1-4; D remains unclear. The CDR3 loop spans 17 amino acids. The V gene lost 6 bases and the J gene lost 7 bases, with 24 bases spanning the gap. Germline values: CDR1 SNHLY, CDR2 FYNNEI. The CDR3 DNA reads as TGTGCCAGCAGGAATGGACGGAGCGGACGGACGGGTGAAAAACTGTTTTTT. Protein sequence: CASRNGRSGRTGEKLFF.

The gene calls are TRBV6-5 and TRBJ1-2; D is possibly TRBD1 (5 bases). This CDR3 contains 12 residues. The V gene lost 2 bases and the J gene lost 8 bases, with 9 bases spanning the gap. Germline CDR1 MNHEY, CDR2 SVGAGI. The CDR3 region is CASSYGGEGYTF. CDR3 DNA: TGTGCCAGCAGTTACGGAGGGGAAGGCTACACCTTC.

The chain has TRBV5-3 and TRBJ2-5; possibly TRBD2 for D (7 bases). TRBV5-3 is marked as an open reading frame, function uncertain. This CDR3 region has 16 residues. V lost 1 base and J lost 5, with 18 bases in between. The CDR3 sequence is CARSLLLAKGGETQYF. The DNA for the CDR3 is TGTGCCAGAAGCTTGTTACTAGCGAAGGGGGGGGAGACCCAGTACTTC.

CDR3 protein: CASSEERLAGGPDTQYF. The DNA for the CDR3 is TGTGCCAGCAGCGAGGAGCGGCTGGCGGGAGGGCCCGATACGCAGTATTTT. The chain joins TRBV5-6 to TRBJ2-3; 9 nucleotides agree with TRBD2. Germline assignment: CDR1 SGHDT and CDR2 YYEEEE. With 4 bases clipped from V and 6 bases from J, the junction kept 15 bases outside the gene matches. This CDR3 contains 17 residues.

The CDR3 region is CASGTGGFWPQHF. CDR3 DNA sequence: TGTGCCAGCGGGACAGGGGGCTTTTGGCCCCAGCATTTT. The rearrangement joins TRBV6-6 to TRBJ1-5; the match to TRBD1 covers 12 bases. Germline values: CDR1 MNHNY, CDR2 SVGAGI (reference sequence). The V and J ends lost 8 bases and 9 bases, in that order; junction bases with no gene match: 5. The CDR3 is 13 amino acids.

The chain carries TRBV5-6 and TRBJ1-2, with D maybe TRBD1 (6 bases). Trimming pared 5 bases from V and 7 bases from J, leaving 18 bases between. This CDR3 is built from 14 residues. CDR1 is SGHDT, CDR2 YYEEEE, per germline. CDR3 nucleotides: TGTGCCAGCAGACCGTCAGGGGAAGTTAGTGGCTACACCTTC. This codes for CASRPSGEVSGYTF.

The table lists this clone with a count of one. This chain links TRBV18 with TRBJ1-5, with TRBD1 as a possible D gene (5 bases). The CDR3 is 14 residues long. The ends were cut back, 3 bases at V and 7 bases at J, with 13 bases in the middle. Germline V CDR1 and CDR2: KGHSH, LQKENI. CDR3 protein: CASSPGGRDQPQHF. CDR3 coding DNA: TGTGCCAGCTCACCGGGGGGAAGGGACCAGCCCCAGCATTTT.

J is TRBJ1-1 and V is TRBV9; a possible D gene is TRBD1 (6 bases). The V end lost 5 bases, the J end lost 1 base, and 12 bases lay between the germline ends. This CDR3 is 14 amino acids long. The germline V gene has CDR1 SGDLS and CDR2 YYNGEE. The CDR3, as DNA: TGTGCCAGCAGTAGGGGGGGGTCGAACACTGAAGCTTTCTTT. Amino acids: CASSRGGSNTEAFF.

J is TRBJ1-1 and V is TRBV7-2; no reliable D call. The CDR3 sequence is 15 residues long. Trimming took 2 bases from V and 0 from J, leaving 10 bases between them. Germline CDR1 reads SGHTA; CDR2 reads FQGNSA. Written as DNA, the CDR3 is TGTGCCAGCAGCTTAAGGAGGCCCGTGAACACTGAAGCTTTCTTT. Translating it yields CASSLRRPVNTEAFF.

This chain joins TRBV5-1 and TRBJ1-2, with TRBD1 identical over 7 bases. Germline lookup yields CDR1 SGHRS and CDR2 YFSETQ. V lost 4 bases, J lost 6 bases, and 18 bases stayed unmatched. CDR3 length: 17 residues. This chain's CDR3 is CASSTGDSRTIGHGYTF. CDR3 bases: TGCGCCAGCAGCACCGGGGACAGCCGCACGATCGGACATGGCTACACCTTC.